The clone carrying this TCR beta chain has a handful of counts. As yet, its antigen is unknown. CDR1 and CDR2 from the germline V gene are SGHRS and YFSETQ. CDR3 length: 15 amino acids. With 0 bases removed from V and 5 bases from J, the gap between germline ends came to 12 bases. This specimen belongs to a study of response to subunit inactivated influenza vaccine. Notes on the study in general: Only a handful of new T cells, the authors suggested, are recruited with each seasonal influenza vaccination.

From the RT-PCR reads, TCRdb called clonotypes with MiXCR, one entry per CDR3 protein. The data show 560,000 or so distinct CDR3 sequences, 7.6% seen once. V and J are TRBV5-1 and TRBJ2-1; no clear D. Sequencing was performed on PBMCs from blood, taken less than 25 months after vaccination. The TCR originated in a man aged 45 to 70 who received an inactivated influenza vaccine. The CDR3 here is CASSLALGPDNEQFF. The DNA for the CDR3 is TGCGCCAGCAGCTTGGCTCTCGGGCCCGACAATGAGCAGTTCTTC.